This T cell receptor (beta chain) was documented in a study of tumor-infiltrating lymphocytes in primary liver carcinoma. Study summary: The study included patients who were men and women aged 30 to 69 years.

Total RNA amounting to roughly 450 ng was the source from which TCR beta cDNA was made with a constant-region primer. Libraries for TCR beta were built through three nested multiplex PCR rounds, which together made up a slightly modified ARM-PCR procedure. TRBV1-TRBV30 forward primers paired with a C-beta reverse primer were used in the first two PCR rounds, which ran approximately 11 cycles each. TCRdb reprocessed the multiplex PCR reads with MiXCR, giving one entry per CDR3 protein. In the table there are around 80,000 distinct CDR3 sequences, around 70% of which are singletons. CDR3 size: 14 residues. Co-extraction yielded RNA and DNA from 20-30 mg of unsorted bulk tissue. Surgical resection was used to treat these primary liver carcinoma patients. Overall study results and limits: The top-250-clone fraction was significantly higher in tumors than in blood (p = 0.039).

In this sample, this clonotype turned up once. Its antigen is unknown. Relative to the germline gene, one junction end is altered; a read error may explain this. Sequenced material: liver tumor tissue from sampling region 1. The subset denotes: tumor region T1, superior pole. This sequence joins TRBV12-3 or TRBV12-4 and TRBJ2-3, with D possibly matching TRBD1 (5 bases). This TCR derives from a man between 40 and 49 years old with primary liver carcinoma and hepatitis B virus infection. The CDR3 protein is CAGNLGQGTDTLYF. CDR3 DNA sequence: TGTGCCGGCAATTTAGGGCAGGGCACAGATACGCTGTATTTT.